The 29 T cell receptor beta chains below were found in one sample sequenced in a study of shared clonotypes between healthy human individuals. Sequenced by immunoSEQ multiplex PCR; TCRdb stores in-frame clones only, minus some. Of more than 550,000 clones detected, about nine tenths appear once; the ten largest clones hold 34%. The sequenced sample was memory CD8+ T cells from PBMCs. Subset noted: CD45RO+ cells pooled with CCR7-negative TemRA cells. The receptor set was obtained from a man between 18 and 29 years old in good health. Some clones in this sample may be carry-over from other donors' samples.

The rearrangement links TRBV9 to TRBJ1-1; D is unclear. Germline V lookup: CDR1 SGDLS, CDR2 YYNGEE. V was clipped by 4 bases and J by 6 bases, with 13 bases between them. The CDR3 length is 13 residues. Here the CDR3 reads CASSPRTDAEAFF. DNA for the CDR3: TGTGCCAGCAGCCCCCGGACCGACGCTGAAGCTTTCTTT.

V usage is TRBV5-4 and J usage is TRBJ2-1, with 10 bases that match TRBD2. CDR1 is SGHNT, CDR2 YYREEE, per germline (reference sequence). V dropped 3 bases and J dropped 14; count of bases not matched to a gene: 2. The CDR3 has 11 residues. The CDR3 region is CASSWGTSEFF. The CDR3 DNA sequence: TGTGCCAGCAGCTGGGGGACTAGCGAGTTCTTC.

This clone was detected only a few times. The CDR3 reads CASSLWGWTTEAFF. The DNA for the CDR3 is TGCGCCAGCAGCTTGTGGGGATGGACCACTGAAGCTTTCTTT. The rearrangement links TRBV5-1 to TRBJ1-1; D gene unclear. This CDR3 has 14 amino acids. Germline lookup yields CDR1 SGHRS and CDR2 YFSETQ. V was clipped by 1 base and J by 4 bases, with 11 bases between them. Filled out from reference TRBV5-1 and TRBJ1-1, the complete variable domain reads KAGVTQTPRYLIKTRGQQVTLSCSPISGHRSVSWYQQTPGQGLQFLFEYFSETQRNKGNFPGRFSGRQFSNSRSEMNVSTLELGDSALYLCASSLWGWTTEAFFGQGTRLTVV.

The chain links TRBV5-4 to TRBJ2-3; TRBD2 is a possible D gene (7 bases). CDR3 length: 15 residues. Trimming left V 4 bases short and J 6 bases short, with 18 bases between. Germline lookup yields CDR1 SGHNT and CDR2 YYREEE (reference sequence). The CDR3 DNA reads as TGTGCCAGCAGCACCACTAGCGAGGGGGGGGATACGCAGTATTTT. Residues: CASSTTSEGGDTQYF. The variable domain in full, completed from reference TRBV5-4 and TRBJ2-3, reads ETGVTQSPTHLIKTRGQQVTLRCSSQSGHNTVSWYQQALGQGPQFIFQYYREEENGRGNFPPRFSGLQFPNYSSELNVNALELDDSALYLCASSTTSEGGDTQYFGPGTRLTVL.

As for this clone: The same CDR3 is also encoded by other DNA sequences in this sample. CDR3 DNA: TGTGCCAGCAGCCCCGGAACAGATACGCAGTATTTT. Its protein is CASSPGTDTQYF. This chain joins TRBV7-9 and TRBJ2-3; D remains unclear. The V gene lost 5 bases and the J gene lost 3 bases, with 6 bases spanning the gap. There are 12 residues in the CDR3. From germline, CDR1 is SEHNR and CDR2 FQNEAQ (reference sequence).

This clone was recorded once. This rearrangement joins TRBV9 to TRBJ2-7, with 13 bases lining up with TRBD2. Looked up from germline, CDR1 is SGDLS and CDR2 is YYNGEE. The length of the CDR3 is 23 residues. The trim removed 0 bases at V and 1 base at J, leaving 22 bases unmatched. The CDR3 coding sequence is TGTGCCAGCAGCGTAGCTAAAACCGGGACTAGCGGGGAGTTCTACAAGAAATCCTACGAGCAGTACTTC. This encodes CASSVAKTGTSGEFYKKSYEQYF.

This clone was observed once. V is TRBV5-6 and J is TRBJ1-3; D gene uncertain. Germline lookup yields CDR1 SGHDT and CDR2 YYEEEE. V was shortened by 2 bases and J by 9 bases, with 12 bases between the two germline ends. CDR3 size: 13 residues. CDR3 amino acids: CASSFVGAGTIYF. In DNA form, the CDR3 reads TGTGCCAGCAGCTTTGTCGGTGCTGGCACCATATATTTT.

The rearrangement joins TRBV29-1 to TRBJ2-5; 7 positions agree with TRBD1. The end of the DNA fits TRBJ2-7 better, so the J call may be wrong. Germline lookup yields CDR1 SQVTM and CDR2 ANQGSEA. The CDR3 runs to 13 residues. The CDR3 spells CSAWTGGTYEQYF. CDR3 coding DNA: TGCAGCGCTTGGACAGGTGGCACCTACGAGCAGTACTTC.

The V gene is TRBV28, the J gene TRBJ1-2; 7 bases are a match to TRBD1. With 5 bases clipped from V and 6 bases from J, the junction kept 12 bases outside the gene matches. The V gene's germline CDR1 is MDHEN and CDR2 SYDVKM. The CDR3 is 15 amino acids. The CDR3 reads CASSINPTGLDGYTF. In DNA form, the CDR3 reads TGTGCCAGCAGTATAAACCCGACAGGGTTAGATGGCTACACCTTC.

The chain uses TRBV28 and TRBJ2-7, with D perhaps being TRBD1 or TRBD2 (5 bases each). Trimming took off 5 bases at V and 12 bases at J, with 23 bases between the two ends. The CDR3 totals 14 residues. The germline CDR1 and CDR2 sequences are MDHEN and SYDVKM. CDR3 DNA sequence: TGTGCCAGCAGTCAAAGAGTCCCGGGACGATCCTGGTACTTC. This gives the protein CASSQRVPGRSWYF.

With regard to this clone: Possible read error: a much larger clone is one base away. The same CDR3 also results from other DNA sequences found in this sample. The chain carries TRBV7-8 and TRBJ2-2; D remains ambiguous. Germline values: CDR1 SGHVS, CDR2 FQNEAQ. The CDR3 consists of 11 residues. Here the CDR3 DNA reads TGTGCCAGCAGTTTAGCCGGGGAGCTGTTTTTT. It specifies CASSLAGELFF.

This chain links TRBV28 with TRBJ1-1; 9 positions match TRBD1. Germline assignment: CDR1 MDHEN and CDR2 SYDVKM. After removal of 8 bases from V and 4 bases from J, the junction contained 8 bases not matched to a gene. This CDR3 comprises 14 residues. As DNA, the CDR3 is TGTGCCAGCGGCCCACAGGGGGCTGTCACTGAAGCTTTCTTT. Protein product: CASGPQGAVTEAFF. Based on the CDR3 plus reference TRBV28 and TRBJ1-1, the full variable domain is DVKVTQSSRYLVKRTGEKVFLECVQDMDHENMFWYRQDPGLGLRLIYFSYDVKMKEKGDIPEGYSVSREKKERFSLILESASTNQTSMYLCASGPQGAVTEAFFGQGTRLTVV.

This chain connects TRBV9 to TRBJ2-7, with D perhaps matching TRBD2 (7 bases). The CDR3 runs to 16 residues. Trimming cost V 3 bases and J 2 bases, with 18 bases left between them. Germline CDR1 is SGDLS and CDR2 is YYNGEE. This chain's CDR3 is CASSEGGTPGPYEQYF. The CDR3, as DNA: TGTGCCAGCAGCGAGGGGGGGACTCCAGGCCCCTACGAGCAGTACTTC. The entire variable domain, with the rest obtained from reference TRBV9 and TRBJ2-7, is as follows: DSGVTQTPKHLITATGQRVTLRCSPRSGDLSVYWYQQSLDQGLQFLIQYYNGEERAKGNILERFSAQQFPDLHSELNLSSLELGDSALYFCASSEGGTPGPYEQYFGPGTRLTVT.

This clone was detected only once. This chain's CDR3 is CASSLVQAVTDTQYF. For the CDR3, the DNA is TGTGCCAGCAGCTTGGTACAGGCCGTCACAGATACGCAGTATTTT. This chain joins TRBV5-6 and TRBJ2-3, with D possibly matching TRBD1 (5 bases). Looked up from germline, CDR1 is SGHDT and CDR2 is YYEEEE. Trimming pared 0 bases from V and 2 bases from J, leaving 10 bases between. The CDR3 is 15 amino acids.

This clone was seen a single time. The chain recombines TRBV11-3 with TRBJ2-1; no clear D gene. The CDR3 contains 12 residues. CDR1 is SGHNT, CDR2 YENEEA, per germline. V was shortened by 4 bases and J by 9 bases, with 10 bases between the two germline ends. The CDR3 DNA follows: TGTGCCAGCAGCTCAAGAATGGGTGAGCAGTTCTTC. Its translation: CASSSRMGEQFF.

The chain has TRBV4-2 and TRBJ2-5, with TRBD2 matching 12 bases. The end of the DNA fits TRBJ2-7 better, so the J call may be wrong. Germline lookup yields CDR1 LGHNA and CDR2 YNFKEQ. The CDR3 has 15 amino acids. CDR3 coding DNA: TGTGCCAGCAGCCCCCTAGCGGGAGGGCCCTACGAGCAGTACTTC. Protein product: CASSPLAGGPYEQYF.

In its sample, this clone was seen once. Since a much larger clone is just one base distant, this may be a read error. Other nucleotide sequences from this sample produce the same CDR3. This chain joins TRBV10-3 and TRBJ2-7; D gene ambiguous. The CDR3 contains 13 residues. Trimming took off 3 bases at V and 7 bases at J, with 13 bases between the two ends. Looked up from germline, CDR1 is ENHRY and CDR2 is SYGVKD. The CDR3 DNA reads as TGTGCCATCAGTGAAGGCGGCTTAAATGAGCAGTACTTC. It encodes CAISEGGLNEQYF.

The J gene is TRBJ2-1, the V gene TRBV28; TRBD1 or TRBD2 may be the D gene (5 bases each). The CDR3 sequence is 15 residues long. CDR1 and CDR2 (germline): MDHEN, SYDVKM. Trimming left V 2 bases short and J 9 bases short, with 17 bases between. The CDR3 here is CASSLRGPALGEQFF. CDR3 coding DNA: TGTGCCAGCAGTTTAAGGGGACCGGCGTTAGGTGAGCAGTTCTTC.

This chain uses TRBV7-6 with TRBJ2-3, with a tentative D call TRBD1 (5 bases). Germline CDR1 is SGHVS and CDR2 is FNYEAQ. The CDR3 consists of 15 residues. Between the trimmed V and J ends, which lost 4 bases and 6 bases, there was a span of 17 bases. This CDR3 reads CASSSTGTAGDTQYF. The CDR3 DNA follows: TGTGCCAGCAGCTCAACAGGCACCGCAGGGGATACGCAGTATTTT.

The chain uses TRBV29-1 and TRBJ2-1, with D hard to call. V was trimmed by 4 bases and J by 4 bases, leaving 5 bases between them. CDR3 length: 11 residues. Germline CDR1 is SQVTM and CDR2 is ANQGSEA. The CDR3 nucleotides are TGCAGCGTTGGGATTTACAATGAGCAGTTCTTC. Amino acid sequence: CSVGIYNEQFF.

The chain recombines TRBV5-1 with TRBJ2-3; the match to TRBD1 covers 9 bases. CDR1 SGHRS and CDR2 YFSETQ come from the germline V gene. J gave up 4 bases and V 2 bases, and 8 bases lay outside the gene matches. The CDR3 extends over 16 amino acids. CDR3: CASSLQGQGFADTQYF. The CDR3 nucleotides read TGCGCCAGCAGCTTACAGGGACAGGGATTCGCAGATACGCAGTATTTT.

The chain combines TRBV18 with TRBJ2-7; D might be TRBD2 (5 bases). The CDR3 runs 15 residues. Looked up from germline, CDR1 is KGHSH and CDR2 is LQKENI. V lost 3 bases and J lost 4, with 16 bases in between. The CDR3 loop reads CASSPSTGEWYEQYF. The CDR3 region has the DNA TGTGCCAGCTCACCCTCGACCGGGGAGTGGTACGAGCAGTACTTC.

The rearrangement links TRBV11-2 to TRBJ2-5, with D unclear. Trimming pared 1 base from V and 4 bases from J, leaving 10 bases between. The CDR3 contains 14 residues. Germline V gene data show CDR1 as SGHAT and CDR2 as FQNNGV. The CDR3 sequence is CASSLGGSRETQYF. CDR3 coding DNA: TGTGCCAGCAGCTTAGGGGGTAGTAGAGAGACCCAGTACTTC.

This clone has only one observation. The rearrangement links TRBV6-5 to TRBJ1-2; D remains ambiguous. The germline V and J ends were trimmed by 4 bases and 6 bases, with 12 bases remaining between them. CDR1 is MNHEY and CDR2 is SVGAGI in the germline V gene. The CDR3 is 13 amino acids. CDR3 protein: CASSFQSRDGYTF. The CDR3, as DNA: TGTGCCAGCAGTTTCCAATCCCGAGATGGCTACACCTTC.

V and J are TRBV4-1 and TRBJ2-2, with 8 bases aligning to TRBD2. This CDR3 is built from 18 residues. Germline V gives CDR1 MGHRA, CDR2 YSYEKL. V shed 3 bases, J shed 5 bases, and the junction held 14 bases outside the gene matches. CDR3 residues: CASSQIGPAGERTGELFF. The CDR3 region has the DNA TGCGCCAGCAGCCAGATCGGACCAGCGGGAGAGAGGACCGGGGAGCTGTTTTTT.

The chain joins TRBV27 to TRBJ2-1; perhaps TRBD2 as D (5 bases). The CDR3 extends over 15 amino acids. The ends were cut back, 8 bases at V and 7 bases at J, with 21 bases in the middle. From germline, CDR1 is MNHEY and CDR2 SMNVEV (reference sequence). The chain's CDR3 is CASVATRRNGNEQFF. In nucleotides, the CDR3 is TGTGCCAGCGTTGCCACTAGACGAAATGGGAATGAGCAGTTCTTC.

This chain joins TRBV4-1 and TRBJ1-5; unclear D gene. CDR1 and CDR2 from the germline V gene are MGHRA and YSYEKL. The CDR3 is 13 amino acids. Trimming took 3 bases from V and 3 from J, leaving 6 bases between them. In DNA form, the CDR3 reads TGCGCCAGCAGCCAGGCCTTCAATCAGCCCCAGCATTTT. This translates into CASSQAFNQPQHF.

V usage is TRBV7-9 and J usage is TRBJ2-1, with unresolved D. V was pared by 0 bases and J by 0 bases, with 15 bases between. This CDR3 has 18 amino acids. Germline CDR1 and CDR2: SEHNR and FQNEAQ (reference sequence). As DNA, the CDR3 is TGTGCCAGCAGCTTAGCCGGGCCTCCTTTTAGCTCCTACAATGAGCAGTTCTTC. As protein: CASSLAGPPFSSYNEQFF. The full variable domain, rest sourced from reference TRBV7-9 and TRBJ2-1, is DTGVSQNPRHKITKRGQNVTFRCDPISEHNRLYWYRQTLGQGPEFLTYFQNEAQLEKSRLLSDRFSAERPKGSFSTLEIQRTEQGDSAMYLCASSLAGPPFSSYNEQFFGPGTRLTVL.

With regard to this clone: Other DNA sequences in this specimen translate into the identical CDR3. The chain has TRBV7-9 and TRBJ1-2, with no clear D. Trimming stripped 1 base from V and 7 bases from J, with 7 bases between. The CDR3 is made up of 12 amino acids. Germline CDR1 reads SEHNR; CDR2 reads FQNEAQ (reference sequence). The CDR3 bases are TGTGCCAGCAGCTTAGGGGCCTCTGGCTACACCTTC. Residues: CASSLGASGYTF.